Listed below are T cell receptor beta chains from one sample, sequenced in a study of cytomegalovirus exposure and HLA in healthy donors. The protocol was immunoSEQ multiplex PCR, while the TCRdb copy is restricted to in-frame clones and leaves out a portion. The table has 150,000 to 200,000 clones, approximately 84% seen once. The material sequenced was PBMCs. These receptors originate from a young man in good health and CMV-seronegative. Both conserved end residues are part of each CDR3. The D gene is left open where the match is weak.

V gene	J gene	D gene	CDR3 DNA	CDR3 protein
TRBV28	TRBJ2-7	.	TGTGCCACCCGAAACAGAGGAGGGTTGAGCTACGAGCAGTACTTC	CATRNRGGLSYEQYF
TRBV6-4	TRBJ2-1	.	TGTGCCAGCAGTGACTCGAGCTCTAGCGATTTGAGCTCCTACAATGAGCAGTTCTTC	CASSDSSSSDLSSYNEQFF
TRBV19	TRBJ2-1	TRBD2	TGTGCCAGTAGTGTCTTAGCGGGAAGTCGGTACAATGAGCAGTTCTTC	CASSVLAGSRYNEQFF
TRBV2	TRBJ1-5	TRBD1	TGTGCCAGCAACTCCGACAGGGTGGGTCAGCCCCAGCATTTT	CASNSDRVGQPQHF
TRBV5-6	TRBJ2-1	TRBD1	TGTGCCAGCAGCACAGGGGTAGGCTACTATCTGGGGAATGAGCAGTTCTTC	CASSTGVGYYLGNEQFF
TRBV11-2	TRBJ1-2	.	TGTGCCAGCAGCTTAGGGGCTTATGGCTACACCTTC	CASSLGAYGYTF
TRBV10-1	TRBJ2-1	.	TGCGCCAGCGTCAAAAATGCAGGCCCCGAGCAGTTCTTC	CASVKNAGPEQFF
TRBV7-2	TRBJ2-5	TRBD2	TGTGCCAGCAGCTTAGCCCCACCCGGGACTAGCAGAGAGACCCAGTACTTC	CASSLAPPGTSRETQYF
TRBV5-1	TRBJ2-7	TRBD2	TGCGCCAGCAGCTCCGGGACTAGCGGGAACGAGCAGTACTTC	CASSSGTSGNEQYF
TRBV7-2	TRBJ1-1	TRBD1	TGTGCCAGCAGCACCTACAGGGGGACAACTGAAGCTTTCTTT	CASSTYRGTTEAFF
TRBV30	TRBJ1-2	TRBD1	TGTGCCTGGAGTGTAAACGTTGGACAGGGGGACACCTTC	CAWSVNVGQGDTF